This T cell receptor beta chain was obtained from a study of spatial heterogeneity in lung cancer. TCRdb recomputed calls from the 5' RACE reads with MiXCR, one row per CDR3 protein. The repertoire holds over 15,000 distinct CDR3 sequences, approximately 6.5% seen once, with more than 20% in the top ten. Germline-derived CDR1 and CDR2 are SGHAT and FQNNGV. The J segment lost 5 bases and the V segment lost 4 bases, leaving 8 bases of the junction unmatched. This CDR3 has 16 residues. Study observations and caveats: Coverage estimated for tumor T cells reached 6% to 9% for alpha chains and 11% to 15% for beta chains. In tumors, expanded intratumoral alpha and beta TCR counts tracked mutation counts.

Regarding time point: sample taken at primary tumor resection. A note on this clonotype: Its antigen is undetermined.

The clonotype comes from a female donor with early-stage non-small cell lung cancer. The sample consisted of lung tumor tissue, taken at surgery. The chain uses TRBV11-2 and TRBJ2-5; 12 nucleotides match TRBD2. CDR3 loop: CASSYGGLAGSETQYF. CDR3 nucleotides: TGTGCCAGCAGCTACGGTGGACTAGCGGGGAGTGAGACCCAGTACTTC.